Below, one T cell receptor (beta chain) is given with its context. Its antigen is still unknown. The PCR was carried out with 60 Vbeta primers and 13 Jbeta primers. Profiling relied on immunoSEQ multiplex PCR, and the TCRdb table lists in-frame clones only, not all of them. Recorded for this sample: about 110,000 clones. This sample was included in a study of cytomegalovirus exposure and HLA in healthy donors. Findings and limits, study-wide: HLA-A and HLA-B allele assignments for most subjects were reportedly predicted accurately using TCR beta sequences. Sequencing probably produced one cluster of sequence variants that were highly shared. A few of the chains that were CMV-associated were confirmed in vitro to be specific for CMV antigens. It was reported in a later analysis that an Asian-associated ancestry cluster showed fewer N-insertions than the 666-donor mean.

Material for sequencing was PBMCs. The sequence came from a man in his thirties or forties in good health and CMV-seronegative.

CDR3 nucleotide sequence: TGTGCCAGCAGCTTGGCCTCGCAGGCGAACACTGAAGCTTTCTTT. Encoded protein: CASSLASQANTEAFF. J is TRBJ1-1 and V is TRBV5-4; D remains unclear. CDR1 is SGHNT, CDR2 YYREEE, per germline (reference sequence). The CDR3 is 15 amino acids. Deletions cut 0 bases from V and 1 base from J, with 10 bases between.